This TCR beta chain appears in the sequencing data of a study of response to subunit inactivated influenza vaccine. Study outcomes and limitations: With each seasonal influenza vaccination, the authors suggested, few new T cells are recruited.

A note on this clonotype: No antigen is known for it.

TCRdb processed the RT-PCR reads anew with MiXCR; each CDR3 protein has one entry. The sample holds 400,000 to 550,000 distinct CDR3 sequences; roughly 23% are singletons and the top ten take approximately 2%. Trimming at V came to 4 bases and at J to 2 bases, leaving 7 bases not matched to a gene. The CDR3 totals 15 residues. CDR1 and CDR2 from the germline V gene are SQVTM and ANQGSEA. This material consisted of CD4+ T cells sorted from PBMCs, taken more than 4 days after vaccination. The TCR comes from a man aged 50 or older who received an inactivated influenza vaccine. The chain links TRBV29-1 to TRBJ1-2; 10 positions match TRBD1. This chain's CDR3 is CSVGADRGQNYGYTF. CDR3 DNA: TGCAGCGTTGGGGCCGACAGGGGGCAGAACTATGGCTACACCTTC.